A single sample is the source of the 31 T cell receptor beta chains below, sequenced in a study of control samples from healthy donors and cancer patients. Clones were read by immunoSEQ multiplex PCR, and TCRdb kept only the in-frame ones, dropping some. The sample holds 130,000 or so clones, 80% to 95% seen once. Sequenced material: blood. The receptors were gathered from a man aged 35 to 55 in good health.

This rearrangement joins TRBV6-6 to TRBJ2-7; no clear D. Trimming left V 2 bases short and J 3 bases short, with 8 bases between. The CDR3 is 13 residues long. Germline-derived CDR1 and CDR2 are MNHNY and SVGAGI (reference sequence). CDR3 nucleotides: TGTGCCAGCAGTTACCCGGGTGACTACGAGCAGTACTTC. Translating it yields CASSYPGDYEQYF.

This clone came up a few times. The chain has TRBV29-1 and TRBJ2-2; the D gene could be TRBD1 or TRBD2 (7 bases each). Trimming removed 4 bases from V and 5 bases from J, with 17 bases in between. The CDR3 is 15 residues long. The V gene's germline CDR1 is SQVTM and CDR2 ANQGSEA. The CDR3 protein is CSVATRQGGTGELFF. In DNA form, the CDR3 reads TGCAGCGTTGCAACGCGACAGGGAGGGACCGGGGAGCTGTTTTTT.

This rearrangement joins TRBV21-1 to TRBJ1-4. TRBV21-1 is a pseudogene segment. This CDR3 is 14 amino acids long. This CDR3 reads CADSFWGARGKLFF. The CDR3 DNA is TGTGCCGACTCATTCTGGGGGGCGCGAGGAAAACTGTTTTTT.

This chain uses TRBV27 with TRBJ1-4; 12 nucleotides line up with TRBD1. The CDR3 sequence is 17 residues long. V was pared by 4 bases and J by 8 bases, with 11 bases of the junction left unmatched. In germline, CDR1 is MNHEY, CDR2 SMNVEV (reference sequence). The CDR3 is CASSSGQGASYSEKLFF. For the CDR3, the DNA is TGTGCCAGCAGTTCGGGACAGGGGGCTTCTTATTCCGAAAAACTGTTTTTT.

The chain joins TRBV19 to TRBJ1-5; 7 bases fit TRBD1. Losses at the gene ends were 8 bases for V and 4 bases for J; bases not matched to a gene: 8. The CDR3 has 14 residues. Germline V CDR1 and CDR2: LNHDA, SQIVND (reference sequence). DNA of the CDR3: TGTGCCAGTCTGGGGGGGACAGCTAATCAGCCCCAGCATTTT. This encodes CASLGGTANQPQHF.

This clone showed up just a few times. The rearrangement links TRBV30 to TRBJ1-5, with no clear D. Trimming left V 2 bases short and J 1 base short, with 9 bases between. The CDR3 sequence is 14 residues long. The V gene's germline CDR1 is GTSNPN and CDR2 SVGIG (reference sequence). The CDR3 protein is CAWSRAGSNQPQHF. DNA for the CDR3: TGTGCCTGGAGTAGGGCGGGGAGCAATCAGCCCCAGCATTTT.

This chain links TRBV11-2 with TRBJ2-7; 10 bases fit TRBD1. After removal of 5 bases from V and 7 bases from J, the junction contained 8 bases not matched to a gene. The CDR3 length is 14 residues. The germline V gene has CDR1 SGHAT and CDR2 FQNNGV. The DNA for the CDR3 is TGTGCCAGCAGCCTAGGACAGGGGGTTAGGGAGCAGTACTTC. Translating it yields CASSLGQGVREQYF.

This clone was counted once. This sequence joins TRBV6-6 and TRBJ1-1; D is uncertain. This CDR3 spans 13 amino acids. The V gene lost 7 bases and the J gene lost 6 bases, with 15 bases spanning the gap. CDR1 is MNHNY and CDR2 is SVGAGI in the germline V gene (reference sequence). CDR3 sequence: CASTYMSWSEAFF. The CDR3 nucleotides are TGTGCCAGCACCTACATGAGTTGGTCTGAAGCTTTCTTT.

The chain joins TRBV12-5 to TRBJ2-2; D gene unclear. CDR3 size: 12 residues. Germline V gives CDR1 LGHNT, CDR2 FRNRAP. Deletions cut 3 bases from V and 9 bases from J, with 8 bases between. CDR3 nucleotide sequence: TGTGCTAGTGGTTTTGGAAAAAGGGAGCTGTTTTTT. Its translation is CASGFGKRELFF.

For the CDR3, the DNA is TGTGCCAGTAGTATGAACACCGGGGAGCTGTTTTTT. It is translated as CASSMNTGELFF. This sequence joins TRBV19 and TRBJ2-2; D gene unclear. Per germline, CDR1 LNHDA and CDR2 SQIVND (reference sequence). The CDR3 has 12 residues. With 3 bases removed from V and 1 base from J, the gap between germline ends came to 0 bases.

CDR3 amino acids: CASSSAPRVDLGSPLHF. CDR3 nucleotide sequence: TGTGCCAGCAGTTCTGCACCCAGGGTAGATCTCGGATCACCCCTCCACTTT. The rearrangement uses TRBV27 and TRBJ1-6; D perhaps matches TRBD1 (5 bases). CDR1 and CDR2 from the germline V gene are MNHEY and SMNVEV (reference sequence). V was clipped by 4 bases and J by 10 bases, with 23 bases between them. The CDR3 loop spans 17 amino acids.

This clone was seen a few times. The V and J genes are TRBV21-1 and TRBJ1-6. TRBV21-1 constitutes a pseudogene. The CDR3 is 13 residues long. DNA for the CDR3: TGTGCCAGCAAGGGATTGTGTAATTCACCCCTCCACTTT. Protein product: CASKGLCNSPLHF.

As concerns this clone: The same CDR3 arises from other DNA sequences in this sample as well. The chain has TRBV30 and TRBJ1-3; 7 bases line up with TRBD1. Germline CDR1 reads GTSNPN; CDR2 reads SVGIG (reference sequence). The V gene end was trimmed by 2 bases and the J gene end by 0 bases; junction bases not matched to a gene: 4. CDR3 length: 15 amino acids. The CDR3 nucleotides are TGTGCCTGGAGTAGGGACAGTGGCTCTGGAAACACCATATATTTT. Translated: CAWSRDSGSGNTIYF.

J is TRBJ1-5 and V is TRBV5-1, with unresolved D. CDR3 length equals 15 residues. CDR1 is SGHRS and CDR2 is YFSETQ in the germline V gene. V was trimmed by 10 bases and J by 4 bases, leaving 21 bases between them. CDR3 sequence reads: CASPSTKGGNQPQHF. DNA of the CDR3: TGCGCCTCACCCTCGACTAAGGGAGGAAATCAGCCCCAGCATTTT.

The chain employs TRBV19 and TRBJ1-5, with D uncertain. V lost 8 bases and J lost 3, with 17 bases in between. The CDR3 is made up of 15 amino acids. Germline CDR1 reads LNHDA; CDR2 reads SQIVND (reference sequence). The CDR3 nucleotides read TGTGCCAGTTCAAAGGGATGGAATGCCAATCAGCCCCAGCATTTT. It yields the protein CASSKGWNANQPQHF.

The rearrangement uses TRBV4-1 and TRBJ1-2, with 11 bases lining up with TRBD1. The CDR3 is 14 amino acids. The ends lost 0 bases at V and 13 bases at J; junction bases unmatched: 7. Germline CDR1 and CDR2: MGHRA and YSYEKL. CDR3 DNA: TGCGCCAGCAGCCAAGAAGGGACAGGGGGTCGGGGCACCTTC. Protein product: CASSQEGTGGRGTF.

This chain links TRBV10-2 with TRBJ2-7, with D uncertain. Germline-derived CDR1 and CDR2 are WSHSY and SAAADI. The ends were cut back, 6 bases at V and 7 bases at J, with 19 bases in the middle. This CDR3 has 14 amino acids. CDR3 loop: CASSLLGVNGEQYF. The CDR3 region has the DNA TGCGCCAGCAGCCTATTGGGCGTCAATGGAGAGCAGTACTTC.

As regards this clone: The DNA is omitted, as the CDR3 cannot be located on it reliably, and the CDR3 follows TCRdb's listing. CDR3 loop: CASSKTPVGGGSYEQYF. This chain joins TRBV21-1 and TRBJ2-7. TRBV21-1 is classified as a pseudogene. The CDR3 adds up to 17 amino acids, both ends counted.

The count of this clone is one. V is TRBV5-1 and J is TRBJ2-2; TRBD1 might be the D (5 bases). The germline V gene encodes CDR1 SGHRS and CDR2 YFSETQ. The CDR3 totals 18 residues. Trimming stripped 4 bases from V and 4 bases from J, with 23 bases between. The CDR3 region is CASSLIPGRVEGTGELFF. CDR3 in DNA: TGCGCCAGCAGCCTCATCCCGGGCAGGGTTGAAGGCACCGGGGAGCTGTTTTTT.

The chain recombines TRBV24-1 with TRBJ1-2, with a possible D match to TRBD1 (5 bases). Germline lookup yields CDR1 KGHDR and CDR2 SFDVKD. This CDR3 spans 11 amino acids. V was clipped by 5 bases and J by 6 bases, with 6 bases between them. The CDR3 reads CATSGGDGYTF. CDR3 in DNA: TGTGCCACCAGTGGGGGGGATGGCTACACCTTC.

The chain uses TRBV9 and TRBJ1-6, with D possibly being TRBD1 (5 bases). The V and J ends lost 5 bases and 11 bases respectively, with 17 bases between them. The CDR3 has 14 amino acids. Germline V gives CDR1 SGDLS, CDR2 YYNGEE. CDR3 nucleotides: TGTGCCAGCAGTAGCTCCACCTGGGGGGCACCCCTCCACTTT. This encodes CASSSSTWGAPLHF.

The chain uses TRBV5-1 and TRBJ2-2; 7 nucleotides line up with TRBD1. This CDR3 region has 16 residues. Germline V gives CDR1 SGHRS, CDR2 YFSETQ. Trimming cost V 4 bases and J 0 bases; bases outside gene matches: 6. CDR3 nucleotide sequence: TGCGCCAGCAGCCCCACGGGACAGACGAACACCGGGGAGCTGTTTTTT. Protein product: CASSPTGQTNTGELFF. Together with reference TRBV5-1 and TRBJ2-2, the CDR3 gives the full variable domain: KAGVTQTPRYLIKTRGQQVTLSCSPISGHRSVSWYQQTPGQGLQFLFEYFSETQRNKGNFPGRFSGRQFSNSRSEMNVSTLELGDSALYLCASSPTGQTNTGELFFGEGSRLTVL.

The genes are TRBV27 and TRBJ1-5; D unresolved. Trimming cost V 0 bases and J 6 bases, with 12 bases left between them. This CDR3 has 15 residues. CDR1 and CDR2 (germline): MNHEY, SMNVEV (reference sequence). The CDR3 DNA follows: TGTGCCAGCAGTTTATCACCCCCGGGGTCTCAGCCCCAGCATTTT. The encoded protein is CASSLSPPGSQPQHF.

The chain carries TRBV10-2 and TRBJ1-3, with D hard to call. Trimming took 2 bases from V and 4 from J, leaving 15 bases between them. The CDR3 length is 16 residues. The germline gives CDR1 WSHSY, CDR2 SAAADI. The CDR3, as DNA: TGCGCCAGCAGTGAGCGTGGCCTCGGGTTAGGAAACACCATATATTTT. Translating it yields CASSERGLGLGNTIYF.

This rearrangement joins TRBV7-9 to TRBJ1-1; D is unresolved. Germline lookup yields CDR1 SEHNR and CDR2 FQNEAQ (reference sequence). Trimming pared 1 base from V and 1 base from J, leaving 4 bases between. CDR3 length: 13 residues. CDR3: CASSLESNTEAFF. As DNA, the CDR3 is TGTGCCAGCAGCTTAGAGTCGAACACTGAAGCTTTCTTT.

This clone was recorded once. The chain recombines TRBV7-9 with TRBJ2-5, with 11 bases aligning to TRBD2. Germline-derived CDR1 and CDR2 are SEHNR and FQNEAQ (reference sequence). CDR3 size: 17 residues. The J segment lost 0 bases and the V segment lost 1 base, leaving 4 bases of the junction unmatched. The DNA for the CDR3 is TGTGCCAGCAGCTTAGGCCTAGCGGGGGGCTACCAAGAGACCCAGTACTTC. As protein: CASSLGLAGGYQETQYF. The variable domain in full, completed from reference TRBV7-9 and TRBJ2-5, reads DTGVSQNPRHKITKRGQNVTFRCDPISEHNRLYWYRQTLGQGPEFLTYFQNEAQLEKSRLLSDRFSAERPKGSFSTLEIQRTEQGDSAMYLCASSLGLAGGYQETQYFGPGTRLLVL.

The V gene is TRBV6-5, the J gene TRBJ1-1; 10 bases line up with TRBD1. This CDR3 region has 15 residues. V was pared by 7 bases and J by 5 bases, with 10 bases of the junction left unmatched. Germline lookup yields CDR1 MNHEY and CDR2 SVGAGI. CDR3 sequence: CASTATGGFWTEAFF. DNA of the CDR3: TGTGCCAGCACGGCGACAGGGGGCTTTTGGACTGAAGCTTTCTTT.

The V gene is TRBV27, the J gene TRBJ1-6; unclear D gene. CDR1 is MNHEY and CDR2 is SMNVEV in the germline V gene (reference sequence). V was cut by 1 base and J by 5 bases, with 6 bases left in between. This CDR3 is built from 14 residues. As DNA, the CDR3 is TGTGCCAGCAGTTTATTAAGGAATAATTCACCCCTCCACTTT. This sequence encodes CASSLLRNNSPLHF.

The chain combines TRBV2 with TRBJ1-1; D gene unclear. CDR1 and CDR2 from the germline V gene are SNHLY and FYNNEI. Trimming shortened V by 8 bases and J by 8 bases, and 18 bases separated the two germline ends. The CDR3 is made up of 13 amino acids. CDR3 coding DNA: TGTGCCAGCCAGCTGTGGCAAAGTTTAGAAGCTTTCTTT. This encodes CASQLWQSLEAFF.

The count of this clone is one. Other DNA variants within this sample encode the same CDR3. V gene TRBV11-2 combines with J gene TRBJ1-2; D might be TRBD1 (5 bases). V was clipped by 6 bases and J by 1 base, with 9 bases between them. CDR1 and CDR2 (germline): SGHAT, FQNNGV. The CDR3 sequence is 13 residues long. CDR3: CASSSDSNYGYTF. The DNA of the CDR3 is TGTGCCAGCAGTTCAGACAGTAACTATGGCTACACCTTC.

The chain recombines TRBV5-4 with TRBJ1-1, with 7 bases lining up with TRBD1. CDR1 is SGHNT, CDR2 YYREEE, per germline (reference sequence). The CDR3 runs 15 residues. V lost 4 bases and J lost 1; bases outside the gene matches: 7. The chain's CDR3 is CASSLSGGWNTEAFF. CDR3 DNA sequence: TGTGCCAGCAGCCTCTCAGGGGGGTGGAACACTGAAGCTTTCTTT.